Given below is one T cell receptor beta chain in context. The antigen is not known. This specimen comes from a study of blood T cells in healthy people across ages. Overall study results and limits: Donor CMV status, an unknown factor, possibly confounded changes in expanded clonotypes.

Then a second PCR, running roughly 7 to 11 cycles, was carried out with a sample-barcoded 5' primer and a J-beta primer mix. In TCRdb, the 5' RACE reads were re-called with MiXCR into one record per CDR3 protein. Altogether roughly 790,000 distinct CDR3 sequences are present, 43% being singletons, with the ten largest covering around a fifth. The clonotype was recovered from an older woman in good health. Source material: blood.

The CDR3 sequence: CASSLLAVGNEKLFF. DNA for the CDR3: TGTGCCAGCAGCCTATTGGCCGTAGGTAATGAAAAACTGTTTTTT. The V call is TRBV3-1, the J call TRBJ1-4; no reliable D call. Trimming took 4 bases from V and 4 from J, leaving 13 bases between them. Germline V gene lookup returns CDR1 LGHDT and CDR2 YNNKEL (reference sequence). The CDR3 sequence is 15 residues long.